Shown below are 10 T cell receptor beta chains from a single sample sequenced in a study of T cells in Graves' hyperthyroidism and ophthalmopathy. TCR beta CDR3 regions were amplified from RNA transcripts. TCR CDR3 underwent first-round RT-PCR with the HTBI primer set. In TCRdb, the multiplex PCR reads were re-called with MiXCR into one record per CDR3 protein. The sample contains roughly 380,000 distinct CDR3 sequences, approximately 19% of which appear only once. Sequenced: blood. Every receptor here comes from a woman aged 18 to 35 with Graves' hyperthyroidism.

In this sample, this clonotype turned up a few times. This chain joins TRBV12-3 or TRBV12-4 and TRBJ1-2; possible D gene TRBD1, 5 bases. The CDR3 contains 14 residues. V gave up 5 bases and J gave up 4 bases, with 14 bases separating them. The CDR3 loop is CASSTRARSYGYTF. CDR3 in DNA: TGTGCCAGCAGTACCAGGGCTCGGAGCTATGGCTACACCTTC.

This clonotype has ten or more counts. The rearrangement joins TRBV6-5 to TRBJ2-5, with 9 bases lining up with TRBD1. V shed 6 bases, J shed 0 bases, and the junction held 8 bases outside the gene matches. The length of the CDR3 is 16 residues. The germline V gene has CDR1 MNHEY and CDR2 SVGAGI. The CDR3 loop is CASRPGHRGHQETQYF. The CDR3 DNA is TGTGCCAGCAGGCCGGGACACAGGGGGCACCAAGAGACCCAGTACTTC.

The chain couples TRBV29-1 to TRBJ1-2; possibly TRBD1 for D (5 bases). V was pared by 7 bases and J by 0 bases, with 9 bases between. CDR1 SQVTM and CDR2 ANQGSEA come from the germline V gene. There are 12 residues in the CDR3. In DNA, the CDR3 is TGCAGCGCGACAGACCCTAACTATGGCTACACCTTC. Protein product: CSATDPNYGYTF.

This clonotype has ten or more counts. The chain employs TRBV15 and TRBJ1-1; D unresolved. Germline lookup yields CDR1 LNHNV and CDR2 YYDKDF (reference sequence). V was pared by 1 base and J by 0 bases, with 3 bases between. The CDR3 sequence is 13 residues long. The DNA of the CDR3 is TGTGCCACCAGCAGAGGGATGAACACTGAAGCTTTCTTT. Translation gives CATSRGMNTEAFF.

This clonotype occurred many times. V and J are TRBV24-1 and TRBJ1-2, with no clear D. The CDR3 has 11 amino acids. Trimming cost V 9 bases and J 8 bases, with 12 bases left between them. Germline CDR1 and CDR2: KGHDR and SFDVKD. The CDR3 spells CATYSLGGYTF. The CDR3 DNA follows: TGTGCCACCTACAGTCTTGGGGGCTACACCTTC.

Regarding this clonotype: The junction departs from the called germline gene at one end, perhaps through a read error. The chain recombines TRBV29-1 with TRBJ1-1, with 10 bases that match TRBD1. Per the germline V gene, CDR1 is SQVTM and CDR2 is ANQGSEA. The CDR3 runs 14 residues. CDR3 sequence (DNA): TGCAGCGCTTCCGGGACAGGGGTTCAGACTGAAGCTTGCTTT. Amino acids: CSASGTGVQTEACF.

In this sample, this clonotype turned up many times. This sequence joins TRBV4-2 and TRBJ1-1; D is unresolved. Germline V gene lookup returns CDR1 LGHNA and CDR2 YNFKEQ. CDR3 length: 15 amino acids. V gave up 0 bases and J gave up 1 base, with 9 bases separating them. Here the CDR3 DNA reads TGTGCCAGCAGCCAAGATCCGGGGAGGAACACTGAAGCTTTCTTT. This encodes CASSQDPGRNTEAFF.

This clonotype was recorded at least ten times. V and J are TRBV6-5 and TRBJ2-5, with D possibly matching TRBD2 (7 bases). Trimming took 2 bases from V and 5 from J, leaving 12 bases between them. This CDR3 comprises 14 residues. CDR1 and CDR2 from the germline V gene are MNHEY and SVGAGI. CDR3 DNA sequence: TGTGCCAGCAGTTACGGGGGGGGCCGCGAGACCCAGTACTTC. This translates into CASSYGGGRETQYF.

For this clonotype: A read error may be the cause here, since a much bigger clone is one base away. The chain links TRBV20-1 to TRBJ1-1, with D maybe TRBD1 (5 bases). The germline V gene has CDR1 DFQATT and CDR2 SNEGSKA (reference sequence). The CDR3 extends over 12 amino acids. This CDR3 reads CSARTRETEAVF. The CDR3 DNA sequence: TGCAGTGCTAGAACCAGGGAAACTGAAGCTGTCTTT.

About this clonotype itself: At one boundary the junction diverges from the germline segment, which might be a read error. The V call is TRBV6-2 or TRBV6-3, the J call TRBJ1-1; unclear D gene. Germline V gene lookup returns CDR1 MNHEY and CDR2 SVGEGT. This CDR3 is built from 14 residues. The CDR3 here is CARSYALGSTEAFF. For the CDR3, the DNA is TGTGCCCGCAGTTACGCTCTGGGGAGTACTGAAGCTTTCTTT.